Only a few counts were recorded for the clone carrying this T cell receptor beta chain. What it recognizes is unknown. TCRdb re-analysed the 5' RACE reads in MiXCR, keeping a single row per CDR3 protein. The sample has fewer than 250,000 distinct CDR3 sequences, 5.5% to 8% seen once. This entry is derived from a study of identical twins. Overall study results and limits: Excess low generation probability was seen in twin-shared out-of-frame alpha sequences. Beta out-of-frame sequences showed weaker excess sharing between twins. Zero-insertion analyses might be partly confounded by invariant T cells like MAIT and iNKT. Models, which agreed with sharing between unrelated individuals, nonetheless underestimated the out-of-frame TCR alpha sharing seen in monozygotic twins.

CDR3 length equals 15 residues. These same records also appear under a second study, on yellow fever vaccine responses in identical twins.

Sample: memory (CD45RO+) T cells sorted from blood. The rearrangement joins TRBV21-1 to TRBJ2-1; the DNA was not compared with TRBD1, the D call given in the table. TRBV21-1 is a pseudogene locus. The clonotype was recovered from a woman between 18 and 29 years old in good health. This CDR3 reads CASSIPGQGYNEQFF. In DNA form, the CDR3 reads TGTGCCAGCAGCATACCGGGACAGGGGTACAATGAGCAGTTCTTC.